The 15 T cell receptor beta chains presented below share a single source sample, sequenced in a study of OX40 agonist ivuxolimab in advanced cancers. The library relied on the immunoSEQ multiplex PCR assay. The table comes from immuneACCESS by way of TCRdb, which keeps in-frame sequences with V and J called. Part of the clones is missing from these tables; in studies checked, under half for an unresolved V gene and the rest for unknown reasons. The sample profile shows some 74,000 clones; about 91% of them were found once. Of the sample, about 1% is held by the ten largest clones. The sequenced sample was CD4+ or CD8+ T cells sorted from blood, obtained in a trial of the OX40 agonist ivuxolimab. All receptors come from an adult with an advanced solid tumor such as melanoma, head and neck, liver or kidney cancer.

The chain recombines TRBV18 with TRBJ1-4; D call uncertain. Germline V gene sequence: CDR1 KGHSH, CDR2 LQKENI. The CDR3 has 13 residues. The V end lost 4 bases, the J end lost 8 bases, and 11 bases lay between the germline ends. CDR3 in amino acids: CASSRAQVEKLFF. DNA of the CDR3: TGTGCCAGCTCACGCGCGCAGGTAGAAAAACTGTTTTTT.

V usage is TRBV11-3 and J usage is TRBJ2-2, with 7 positions matching TRBD2. CDR3 length: 16 amino acids. V lost 1 base to trimming and J lost 1 base; unmatched junction nucleotides: 3. The germline gives CDR1 SGHNT, CDR2 YENEEA. The CDR3 DNA sequence: TGTGCCAGCAGCTTAGCGTCTAGCGGGAACACCGGGGAGCTGTTTTTT. The encoded protein is CASSLASSGNTGELFF.

The chain couples TRBV19 to TRBJ1-5, with 7 bases matching TRBD1. J lost 7 bases, V lost 1 base, and 4 bases had no gene match. Germline V gene lookup returns CDR1 LNHDA and CDR2 SQIVND (reference sequence). CDR3 size: 14 residues. The CDR3 DNA sequence: TGTGCCAGTAGTATAGGGGACAGTCTGCAGCCCCAGCATTTT. This codes for CASSIGDSLQPQHF.

The chain links TRBV29-1 to TRBJ2-5; 7 nucleotides align to TRBD1. J gave up 1 base and V 4 bases, and 6 bases lay outside the gene matches. The CDR3 totals 14 residues. The germline V gene has CDR1 SQVTM and CDR2 ANQGSEA. DNA for the CDR3: TGCAGCGTTGCGTCGGACAGGACCCAAGAGACCCAGTACTTC. Its protein is CSVASDRTQETQYF.

CDR3 nucleotides: TGTGCCAGCAGTTACTCTTACGACCTAAAGACCGGGGAGCTGTTTTTT. Its protein is CASSYSYDLKTGELFF. This sequence joins TRBV6-5 and TRBJ2-2, with D unresolved. This CDR3 contains 16 residues. The V end was cut by 0 bases, the J end by 5 bases, with 13 bases between. CDR1 and CDR2 (germline): MNHEY, SVGAGI.

This clone has just a few counts. The chain links TRBV21-1 to TRBJ2-7. TRBV21-1 is classified as a pseudogene. The CDR3 loop spans 14 amino acids. The CDR3 DNA follows: TGTGCCAGCAGCAAATTGACCCCCCCTTACGAGCAGTACTTC. Amino acid sequence: CASSKLTPPYEQYF.

This chain joins TRBV4-2 and TRBJ2-3, with TRBD1 identical over 7 bases. In germline, CDR1 is LGHNA, CDR2 YNFKEQ. The CDR3 is 19 amino acids. V lost 1 base and J lost 2; bases outside the gene matches: 15. CDR3 DNA: TGTGCCAGCAGCCAAGCGACGACAGGGATGGGATTTCCCACAGATACGCAGTATTTT. Residues: CASSQATTGMGFPTDTQYF.

This rearrangement joins TRBV4-1 to TRBJ2-2; TRBD1 might be the D (5 bases). The CDR3 extends over 16 amino acids. Germline loops: CDR1 MGHRA, CDR2 YSYEKL. V gave up 3 bases and J gave up 4 bases, with 15 bases separating them. CDR3 nucleotide sequence: TGCGCCAGCAGCCAGGTACAGGCGTTGCCCACCGGGGAGCTGTTTTTT. Its protein product is CASSQVQALPTGELFF.

This clone was counted between two and nine times. Mismatch with germline at one junction end may stem from a read error. The chain carries TRBV7-9 and TRBJ2-7; D unresolved. The CDR3 extends over 13 amino acids. Germline CDR1 reads SEHNR; CDR2 reads FQNEAQ (reference sequence). CDR3 sequence: CASSLDSRATWDF. CDR3 in DNA: TGTGCCAGCAGCTTAGACTCTCGGGCAACTTGGGACTTC.

The V call is TRBV6-6, the J call TRBJ2-7, with D hard to call. Trimming took 0 bases from V and 7 from J, leaving 7 bases between them. The CDR3 loop spans 12 amino acids. In germline, CDR1 is MNHNY, CDR2 SVGAGI (reference sequence). CDR3 region: CASSYSTGEQYF. The CDR3 region has the DNA TGTGCCAGCAGTTACTCGACTGGGGAGCAGTACTTC.

This clone showed up just once. The genes are TRBV9 and TRBJ2-5, with D possibly being TRBD1 (6 bases). Germline CDR1 and CDR2: SGDLS and YYNGEE. The CDR3 is 16 amino acids. Trimming took 0 bases from V and 4 from J, leaving 16 bases between them. In DNA form, the CDR3 reads TGTGCCAGCAGCGTAGGCCCAGGGGAGATGGGAGAGACCCAGTACTTC. This translates into CASSVGPGEMGETQYF. Full variable domain (remainder filled in from reference TRBV9 and TRBJ2-5): DSGVTQTPKHLITATGQRVTLRCSPRSGDLSVYWYQQSLDQGLQFLIQYYNGEERAKGNILERFSAQQFPDLHSELNLSSLELGDSALYFCASSVGPGEMGETQYFGPGTRLLVL.

This chain links TRBV25-1 with TRBJ1-1; 7 bases align to TRBD1. The V segment lost 7 bases and the J segment 3 bases; nucleotides outside the gene matches: 8. Germline loops: CDR1 MGHDK, CDR2 SYGVNS. This CDR3 has 14 amino acids. For the CDR3, the DNA is TGTGCCAGCACCAGGGGGAGGAGGGACACTGAAGCTTTCTTT. It encodes CASTRGRRDTEAFF.

The chain couples TRBV19 to TRBJ1-2, with D possibly matching TRBD1 (6 bases). CDR3 length equals 14 residues. CDR1 LNHDA and CDR2 SQIVND come from the germline V gene (reference sequence). V lost 7 bases to trimming and J lost 4 bases, with 16 bases between them. CDR3 sequence (DNA): TGTGCCAGTACCACCCCGGACAGCTCCTATGGCTACACCTTC. Its protein is CASTTPDSSYGYTF.

This clone was seen a handful of times. The chain has TRBV2 and TRBJ2-3; a weak D match, TRBD1 (6 bases). The CDR3 is 13 residues long. Germline values: CDR1 SNHLY, CDR2 FYNNEI. V was cut by 10 bases and J by 2 bases, with 13 bases left in between. The CDR3 DNA reads as TGTGCCACAGGGGATGGGGACACAGATACGCAGTATTTT. It is translated as CATGDGDTDTQYF. Variable domain in full (rest from reference TRBV2 and TRBJ2-3): EPEVTQTPSHQVTQMGQEVILRCVPISNHLYFYWYRQILGQKVEFLVSFYNNEISEKSEIFDDQFSVERPDGSNFTLKIRSTKLEDSAMYFCATGDGDTDTQYFGPGTRLTVL.

This clone has just one count. J is TRBJ2-1 and V is TRBV5-1, with 12 bases identical to TRBD2. With 2 bases clipped from V and 4 bases from J, the junction kept 10 bases outside the gene matches. Germline CDR1 and CDR2: SGHRS and YFSETQ. The CDR3 extends over 18 amino acids. The CDR3 nucleotides read TGCGCCAGCAGCTTTGGACTAGCGGGGACCGGGCGGTACAATGAGCAGTTCTTC. It specifies CASSFGLAGTGRYNEQFF.